The 5 T cell receptor beta chains listed next were all sequenced from one sample in a study of blood T cell repertoires in COVID-19. Libraries were prepared by immunoSEQ multiplex PCR; TCRdb keeps only in-frame clonotypes and omits some of them. Seen here are 360,000 or so clones, about nine tenths observed once, and the top ten hold 3.5% to 4%. Sequenced input: peripheral blood. Receptors originate from a woman aged 55-69 years with COVID-19, enrolled during active disease.

This clone was picked up one time. This chain joins TRBV6-5 and TRBJ2-1; 8 nucleotides align to TRBD2. The V gene end was trimmed by 1 base and the J gene end by 3 bases; junction bases not matched to a gene: 5. Germline CDR1 is MNHEY and CDR2 is SVGAGI. The CDR3 runs 16 residues. This CDR3 reads CASSYWGLEVYNEQFF. The CDR3 nucleotides read TGTGCCAGCAGTTACTGGGGACTAGAAGTCTACAATGAGCAGTTCTTC.

The V call is TRBV27, the J call TRBJ2-2, with D possibly matching TRBD1 (5 bases). V was trimmed by 2 bases and J by 5 bases, leaving 12 bases between them. The CDR3 consists of 15 residues. Per the germline V gene, CDR1 is MNHEY and CDR2 is SMNVEV (reference sequence). The CDR3 DNA reads TGTGCCAGCAGTTTAACTGCGACAGCTACCGGGGAGCTGTTTTTT. Translation: CASSLTATATGELFF.

Here the CDR3 reads CASSTPRTEQTGNTIYF. The DNA for the CDR3 is TGTGCCAGCAGCACTCCTCGGACAGAGCAGACTGGAAACACCATATATTTT. The V call is TRBV28, the J call TRBJ1-3, with a possible D match to TRBD1 (6 bases). CDR3 size: 17 residues. The germline V and J ends were trimmed by 6 bases and 2 bases, with 20 bases remaining between them. Per the germline V gene, CDR1 is MDHEN and CDR2 is SYDVKM. Drawing the rest from reference TRBV28 and TRBJ1-3, the complete variable domain is DVKVTQSSRYLVKRTGEKVFLECVQDMDHENMFWYRQDPGLGLRLIYFSYDVKMKEKGDIPEGYSVSREKKERFSLILESASTNQTSMYLCASSTPRTEQTGNTIYFGEGSWLTVV.

This chain connects TRBV24-1 to TRBJ2-3; tentatively, D is TRBD1 (6 bases). CDR3 length: 14 amino acids. Trimming took off 8 bases at V and 0 bases at J, with 11 bases between the two ends. Looked up from germline, CDR1 is KGHDR and CDR2 is SFDVKD. CDR3 in amino acids: CATKGGSSTDTQYF. CDR3 coding DNA: TGTGCCACCAAAGGGGGATCTAGCACAGATACGCAGTATTTT.

V usage is TRBV7-9 and J usage is TRBJ2-1; possible D gene TRBD2, 5 bases. The germline V gene has CDR1 SEHNR and CDR2 FQNEAQ (reference sequence). The CDR3 contains 16 residues. Trimming pared 1 base from V and 0 bases from J, leaving 10 bases between. CDR3 residues: CASSLVRGSSYNEQFF. Here the CDR3 DNA reads TGTGCCAGCAGCTTAGTTCGGGGTAGCTCCTACAATGAGCAGTTCTTC.